This is a list of T cell receptor beta chains from one sample in a study of yellow fever vaccine responses in identical twins. In TCRdb, the RT-PCR reads were re-called with MiXCR into one record per CDR3 protein. The table lists 30,000 to 40,000 distinct CDR3 sequences, 60% of them singletons, with about 4.5% in the top ten. The sample here was T cells from blood (PBMCs), unsorted or a sorted subset (not recorded which), taken before or after yellow fever vaccination (not recorded which). These receptors were obtained from a woman between 18 and 29 years old who received the yellow fever vaccine. Each CDR3 is given with its conserved first and last residue. Fields, in order: D gene, clone size, J gene, V gene, CDR3 DNA, CDR3 protein. D genes are given only for firm matches. Clone size is given for some rows only: seen once, a few or many times, or a class if the clone is expanded.

D: .; size: few; J: TRBJ1-1; V: TRBV11-2; DNA: TGTGCCAGCAGCTTTCAGGGATCTTCTACAGGCACTGAAGCTTTCTTT; CDR3: CASSFQGSSTGTEAFF
D: .; size: .; J: TRBJ2-5; V: TRBV15; DNA: TGTGCCACCAGTTTCCTGAGGGGGGAGACCCAGTACTTC; CDR3: CATSFLRGETQYF
D: .; size: few; J: TRBJ2-3; V: TRBV20-1; DNA: TGCAGTGCTAGAGATCTGCGGGCGATCACAGATACGCAGTATTTT; CDR3: CSARDLRAITDTQYF
D: .; size: .; J: TRBJ2-1; V: TRBV13; DNA: TGTGCCAGCAGTTTTAATGAGCAGTTCTTC; CDR3: CASSFNEQFF
D: .; size: large; J: TRBJ2-3; V: TRBV5-1; DNA: TGCGCCAGCAGCTTGGGAGGGGATACGCAGTATTTT; CDR3: CASSLGGDTQYF
D: .; size: few; J: TRBJ2-1; V: TRBV20-1; DNA: TGCAGTGCTTTGGGCAATGAGCAGTTCTTC; CDR3: CSALGNEQFF
D: .; size: .; J: TRBJ2-6; V: TRBV12-3/TRBV12-4; DNA: TGTGCCAGCACCACCTACGGGGCTGGGGCCAACGTCCTGACTTTC; CDR3: CASTTYGAGANVLTF
D: TRBD2; size: .; J: TRBJ2-1; V: TRBV29-1; DNA: TGCAGCGTTCTAGCGGGAGTTTACAATGAGCAGTTCTTC; CDR3: CSVLAGVYNEQFF
D: TRBD1; size: .; J: TRBJ2-5; V: TRBV24-1; DNA: TGTGCCACCAGTGATACCGGGACAGGGCAAGAGACCCAGTACTTC; CDR3: CATSDTGTGQETQYF
D: .; size: .; J: TRBJ2-1; V: TRBV5-1; DNA: TGCGCCAGCAGCTTAATGACCTACAATGAGCAGTTCTTC; CDR3: CASSLMTYNEQFF
D: TRBD1; size: .; J: TRBJ1-1; V: TRBV10-3; DNA: TGTGCCATCAGTGCCGGGACAGGGACTAGCGCCACTGAAGCTTTCTTT; CDR3: CAISAGTGTSATEAFF
D: TRBD2; size: .; J: TRBJ2-1; V: TRBV6-5; DNA: TGTGCCAGCAGTTCCGGACTAGCGGACTCCTACAATGAGCAGTTCTTC; CDR3: CASSSGLADSYNEQFF
D: .; size: .; J: TRBJ1-6; V: TRBV28; DNA: TGTGCCAGCAGTCAGGGTTCGGGGAATTCACCCCTCCACTTT; CDR3: CASSQGSGNSPLHF
D: .; size: .; J: TRBJ2-1; V: TRBV25-1; DNA: TGTGCCAGCAGTGATCTCAACAATGAGCAGTTCTTC; CDR3: CASSDLNNEQFF
D: .; size: few; J: TRBJ2-5; V: TRBV29-1; DNA: TGCAGCGTTGACACCCAAGAGACCCAGTACTTC; CDR3: CSVDTQETQYF
D: TRBD2; size: .; J: TRBJ2-4; V: TRBV2; DNA: TGTGCCAGCAGTGCACTGGCGGGAGAAAACATTCAGTACTTC; CDR3: CASSALAGENIQYF
D: .; size: few; J: TRBJ2-2; V: TRBV2; DNA: TGTGCCAGCAACTTTCAGGGTAACACCGGGGAGCTGTTTTTT; CDR3: CASNFQGNTGELFF
D: TRBD2; size: .; J: TRBJ2-1; V: TRBV10-3; DNA: TGTGCCATCAGTGCCCCTAGCGGCTCTATCTCCTACAATGAGCAGTTCTTC; CDR3: CAISAPSGSISYNEQFF